The 19 T cell receptor beta chains in this list originate from one sample, sequenced in a study of T cells in Graves' hyperthyroidism and ophthalmopathy. The TCR beta CDR3 regions underwent amplification using RNA transcripts as the source. Researchers ran a first-round RT-PCR on the TCR CDR3 using the HTBI primer set. One entry per CDR3 protein, called by TCRdb with MiXCR from the multiplex PCR reads. The profile covers roughly 300,000 distinct CDR3 sequences, with over 15% appearing a single time and approximately 49% taken by the ten largest. The sequencing sample was made of blood. The receptors were sampled from a woman between 45 and 60 years old with Graves' hyperthyroidism.

As for this clonotype: This may be a read error, as it is one base from a much larger clone. V usage is TRBV20-1 and J usage is TRBJ2-1, with TRBD2 matching 7 bases. CDR1 is DFQATT and CDR2 is SNEGSKA in the germline V gene (reference sequence). The CDR3 length is 12 residues. J was trimmed by 10 bases and V by 3 bases; bases with no gene match: 6. For the CDR3, the DNA is TGCAGTGCTAGTGGGACTACCGGCGAGCAGTTCTTC. Translation: CSASGTTGEQFF.

This clonotype was seen many times. V and J are TRBV7-9 and TRBJ2-5; TRBD1 matches at 7 bases. There are 15 residues in the CDR3. J lost 5 bases, V lost 2 bases, and 8 bases had no gene match. CDR1 SEHNR and CDR2 FQNEAQ come from the germline V gene (reference sequence). This CDR3 reads CASSLTGTVSETQYF. CDR3 nucleotides: TGTGCCAGCAGCTTAACCGGGACAGTAAGCGAGACCCAGTACTTC. The complete variable domain, with remaining parts taken from reference TRBV7-9 and TRBJ2-5, reads DTGVSQNPRHKITKRGQNVTFRCDPISEHNRLYWYRQTLGQGPEFLTYFQNEAQLEKSRLLSDRFSAERPKGSFSTLEIQRTEQGDSAMYLCASSLTGTVSETQYFGPGTRLLVL.

Of note for this clonotype: Sequence at one end of the junction differs from germline and may be a read error. This chain joins TRBV10-3 and TRBJ2-2, with D perhaps matching TRBD2 (6 bases). There are 14 residues in the CDR3. Germline V gives CDR1 ENHRY, CDR2 SYGVKD. The chain's CDR3 is CAISESINTGGLFF. Written as DNA, the CDR3 is TGTGCCATCAGTGAGTCGATTAACACCGGGGGGCTGTTTTTT.

The rearrangement joins TRBV29-1 to TRBJ1-1; no firm D call. Germline CDR1 is SQVTM and CDR2 is ANQGSEA. This CDR3 is 12 amino acids long. V was cut by 4 bases and J by 4 bases, with 10 bases left in between. The CDR3 DNA is TGCAGCGTTGGGGGTGTCGGCACTGAAGCTTTCTTT. Translating it yields CSVGGVGTEAFF.

This clonotype showed up many times. At one end, the junction sequence differs from germline, possibly due to a read error. The chain has TRBV11-2 and TRBJ2-5; possibly TRBD2 for D (6 bases). The CDR3 sequence is 12 residues long. Germline V gives CDR1 SGHAT, CDR2 FQNNGV. Written as DNA, the CDR3 is TGTGCCAGCAGCTTAGATCGGGAGAGCCAGTACTTC. This sequence encodes CASSLDRESQYF.

In this sample, this clonotype turned up a few times. V is TRBV7-9 and J is TRBJ2-5, with 10 nucleotides matching TRBD1. Germline V gene sequence: CDR1 SEHNR, CDR2 FQNEAQ (reference sequence). The CDR3 length is 15 residues. V lost 4 bases, J lost 3 bases, and 5 bases stayed unmatched. The CDR3 nucleotides are TGTGCCAGCAGCTCTTTTGGGACAGGGGAAGAGACCCAGTACTTC. Amino acids: CASSSFGTGEETQYF. The whole variable domain, filled in from reference TRBV7-9 and TRBJ2-5, reads DTGVSQNPRHKITKRGQNVTFRCDPISEHNRLYWYRQTLGQGPEFLTYFQNEAQLEKSRLLSDRFSAERPKGSFSTLEIQRTEQGDSAMYLCASSSFGTGEETQYFGPGTRLLVL.

There are many counts of this clonotype. This sequence joins TRBV28 and TRBJ2-1; 8 bases are shared with TRBD2. V trimming: 5 bases; J trimming: 0 bases; junction bases outside the gene matches: 12. CDR3 length equals 18 residues. Germline V lookup: CDR1 MDHEN, CDR2 SYDVKM. CDR3 residues: CASSPITSGGISYNEQFF. CDR3 bases: TGTGCCAGCAGTCCGATAACTAGCGGAGGTATCTCCTACAATGAGCAGTTCTTC.

This chain connects TRBV2 to TRBJ2-1; TRBD2 matches 12 bases. Germline trimming cut 11 bases from V and 7 bases from J; bases unmatched to any gene: 3. There are 12 residues in the CDR3. Germline V gives CDR1 SNHLY, CDR2 FYNNEI. CDR3 DNA: TGTGCCTGGACTAGCGGGGTGAATGAGCAGTTCTTC. Residues: CAWTSGVNEQFF.

This clonotype was detected many times. V is TRBV6-1 and J is TRBJ2-3; 7 nucleotides line up with TRBD1. Germline values: CDR1 MNHNS, CDR2 SASEGT. The trim removed 6 bases at V and 0 bases at J, leaving 3 bases unmatched. The CDR3 consists of 14 residues. Here the CDR3 reads CASRPTGSTDTQYF. For the CDR3, the DNA is TGTGCCAGCAGACCGACAGGGAGCACAGATACGCAGTATTTT.

This clonotype was recorded many times. This chain connects TRBV9 to TRBJ2-1; D tentatively reads TRBD1 or TRBD2 (5 bases each). V lost 4 bases and J lost 4, with 15 bases in between. Per the germline V gene, CDR1 is SGDLS and CDR2 is YYNGEE. The CDR3 has 15 amino acids. The CDR3 DNA is TGTGCCAGCAGCCTCGGGGCAGAACCGTACAATGAGCAGTTCTTC. The encoded protein is CASSLGAEPYNEQFF.

Many counts were recorded for this clonotype. This chain links TRBV5-1 with TRBJ2-1; TRBD2 is a possible D gene (5 bases). V was clipped by 0 bases and J by 7 bases, with 17 bases between them. The CDR3 runs to 16 residues. Per germline, CDR1 SGHRS and CDR2 YFSETQ. The chain's CDR3 is CASSLGWGDPRNEQFF. The CDR3 nucleotides are TGCGCCAGCAGCTTGGGTTGGGGAGATCCTAGGAATGAGCAGTTCTTC.

This clonotype came up a few times. The rearrangement joins TRBV3-1 to TRBJ2-2; no definite D call. The CDR3 sequence is 13 residues long. Germline assignment: CDR1 LGHDT and CDR2 YNNKEL (reference sequence). Trimming cost V 2 bases and J 4 bases, with 5 bases left between them. The CDR3 here is CASSQHSTGELFF. In nucleotides, the CDR3 is TGTGCCAGCAGCCAACACAGCACCGGGGAGCTGTTTTTT.

This clonotype was detected many times. This rearrangement joins TRBV28 to TRBJ2-2, with 12 nucleotides matching TRBD2. Germline-derived CDR1 and CDR2 are MDHEN and SYDVKM. After removal of 4 bases from V and 5 bases from J, the junction contained 5 bases not matched to a gene. The CDR3 extends over 16 amino acids. The CDR3 sequence is CASSSPGTSGTGELFF. The CDR3 DNA is TGTGCCAGCAGTTCCCCCGGGACTAGCGGGACCGGGGAGCTGTTTTTT.

V usage is TRBV7-2 and J usage is TRBJ2-1; the match to TRBD2 covers 9 bases. V dropped 1 base and J dropped 7; count of bases not matched to a gene: 14. CDR3 length equals 18 residues. The germline gives CDR1 SGHTA, CDR2 FQGNSA. CDR3 sequence: CASSLEILGGGAKNEQFF. CDR3 DNA sequence: TGTGCCAGCAGCTTAGAAATTCTGGGCGGGGGGGCCAAGAATGAGCAGTTCTTC.

The chain carries TRBV29-1 and TRBJ1-1; the D is unclear. Looked up from germline, CDR1 is SQVTM and CDR2 is ANQGSEA. The CDR3 contains 12 residues. Trimming pared 2 bases from V and 4 bases from J, leaving 8 bases between. The CDR3 coding sequence is TGCAGCGTTGAACGGACCGGCACTGAAGCTTTCTTT. Residues: CSVERTGTEAFF.

This clonotype was counted many times. The chain carries TRBV20-1 and TRBJ2-7; 9 bases match TRBD2. This CDR3 is 15 amino acids long. Unmatched junction bases numbered 7, after V lost 3 bases and J lost 1 base. CDR1 and CDR2 from the germline V gene are DFQATT and SNEGSKA (reference sequence). The CDR3 DNA follows: TGCAGTGCTAGTTCTTCGGCGGGAGGGTCCTACGAGCAGTACTTC. It is translated as CSASSSAGGSYEQYF.

This clonotype was observed many times. The genes are TRBV2 and TRBJ2-7; 10 nucleotides line up with TRBD1. Germline V gives CDR1 SNHLY, CDR2 FYNNEI. V lost 4 bases, J lost 6 bases, and 6 bases stayed unmatched. CDR3 length: 14 residues. The CDR3 here is CASSGQGALGEQYF. In DNA, the CDR3 is TGTGCCAGCAGTGGACAGGGGGCCCTAGGCGAGCAGTACTTC.

This clonotype was counted only a few times. The V call is TRBV18, the J call TRBJ2-1; 9 bases map to TRBD2. The CDR3 length is 17 residues. CDR1 and CDR2 from the germline V gene are KGHSH and LQKENI. V trimming: 0 bases; J trimming: 7 bases; junction bases outside the gene matches: 10. The CDR3 region is CASSPPSKRGALNEQFF. The DNA for the CDR3 is TGTGCCAGCTCACCACCGTCGAAGCGGGGGGCCCTTAATGAGCAGTTCTTC.

The chain's CDR3 is CASSVRTGLNGYTF. DNA of the CDR3: TGTGCCAGCAGTGTCCGGACAGGCCTGAATGGCTACACCTTC. The chain combines TRBV2 with TRBJ1-2; 7 nucleotides match TRBD1. V was pared by 4 bases and J by 6 bases, with 8 bases of the junction left unmatched. The CDR3 totals 14 residues. The germline V gene has CDR1 SNHLY and CDR2 FYNNEI. Combining the CDR3 with reference TRBV2 and TRBJ1-2 gives the whole variable domain EPEVTQTPSHQVTQMGQEVILRCVPISNHLYFYWYRQILGQKVEFLVSFYNNEISEKSEIFDDQFSVERPDGSNFTLKIRSTKLEDSAMYFCASSVRTGLNGYTFGSGTRLTVV.